The following is a T cell receptor (beta chain) sequence with its context. Its antigen remains unknown. This record comes from a study of CD8 T cells in ankylosing spondylitis. Study-wide findings and caveats: Disease-associated clones were reportedly significantly overrepresented in matched ankylosing spondylitis synovial fluid. One TCR beta motif, made up of about 8 highly homologous variants, appeared characteristic of ankylosing spondylitis blood.

With molecular barcodes, quantitative 5'-RACE was used to make the TCR beta libraries. TCRdb itself ran the 5' RACE reads through MiXCR, one entry per CDR3 protein. Among some 700,000 distinct CDR3 sequences listed, roughly 19% were seen once. The CDR3 is 16 residues long. V gave up 1 base and J gave up 6 bases; unmatched junction bases: 9. Germline V lookup: CDR1 SGHAT, CDR2 FQNNGV. The chain uses TRBV11-2 and TRBJ2-3; 8 positions match TRBD2. The specimen was blood, either unsorted or a sorted T cell fraction (not recorded which). This clonotype originated in a male donor with ankylosing spondylitis. CDR3 nucleotide sequence: TGTGCCAGCAGCTTAGGTGACGGGAGGGCCGTGGATACGCAGTATTTT. Its protein is CASSLGDGRAVDTQYF. The full variable domain, completed using reference TRBV11-2 and TRBJ2-3, is EAGVAQSPRYKIIEKRQSVAFWCNPISGHATLYWYQQILGQGPKLLIQFQNNGVVDDSQLPKDRFSAERLKGVDSTLKIQPAKLEDSAVYLCASSLGDGRAVDTQYFGPGTRLTVL.